The present T cell receptor beta chain was sequenced within a study of T-cell reconstitution after alpha-beta-depleted transplantation in children (TCRdb year 2016). Background for the entire study: The study quantitatively tracked T-cell immune reconstitution after TCRalphabeta/CD19-depleted allogeneic hematopoietic cell transplantation in children using TCR repertoire profiling. What the study reported, not specific to this receptor: Hyperexpanded clone frequencies declined over subsequent months; after one year, T-cell counts and TCRbeta diversity were mostly attributed to newly produced T cells. In some patients, high TCRbeta diversity at day 60 was attributed to recipient T cells and intrathymic progenitors that had survived conditioning. Apparently early alphabetaT-cell count recovery about two months after transplant reportedly relied on only several hundred rapidly expanded clones derived from non-depleted graft cells.

As for this clonotype: Its antigen is unknown. Within one base of it there is no much larger clone, and no base qualities were kept.

Sample treatment or condition, as interpreted from the label and publication: allogeneic hematopoietic cell transplantation with graft depleted of TCRalphabeta T cells and CD19 B cells. TCRalphabeta/CD19-depleted allogeneic hematopoietic cell grafts were given to the transplant recipients, all of whom were children. CDR1 and CDR2 (SGHRS, YFSETQ) derive from the germline V gene. Ends trimmed: V by 1 base, J by 3 bases; bases unmatched to a gene: 2. The CDR3 numbers 14 residues from cysteine through phenylalanine. Just CDR3 DNA is preserved here, 42 bases in frame from base 1. Library preparation employed PCR. Sequencing was carried out with an Illumina HiSeq 2500. TCR libraries were prepared with molecular barcoding, using unique molecular identifiers to normalize TCRbeta repertoire quantification. TCRdb cleaned the public reads at Q25 with fastp, built clones with MiXCR and kept in-frame beta chains. Duplicate CDR3 protein sequences are folded into a single record with the most common DNA and genes. This sample comprises about 600,000 distinct CDR3 sequences, more than 20% of them detected only once. The ten largest clones represent 13% to 15% of the sample.

The sequencing used PBMCs, mostly from graft donor cells, collected 360 days after TCRalphabeta/CD19-depleted stem cell transplant. The source is a boy less than two years old who had a stem cell transplant for acute myeloid leukemia, so the T cells may come from the graft donor. The sequence joins TRBV5-1 to TRBJ2-5; the central 8 bases match TRBD2. CDR3 protein: CASSLSSGKETQYF. Read as DNA, the sequence is TGCGCCAGCAGCTTGAGTAGCGGGAAAGAGACCCAGTACTTC.